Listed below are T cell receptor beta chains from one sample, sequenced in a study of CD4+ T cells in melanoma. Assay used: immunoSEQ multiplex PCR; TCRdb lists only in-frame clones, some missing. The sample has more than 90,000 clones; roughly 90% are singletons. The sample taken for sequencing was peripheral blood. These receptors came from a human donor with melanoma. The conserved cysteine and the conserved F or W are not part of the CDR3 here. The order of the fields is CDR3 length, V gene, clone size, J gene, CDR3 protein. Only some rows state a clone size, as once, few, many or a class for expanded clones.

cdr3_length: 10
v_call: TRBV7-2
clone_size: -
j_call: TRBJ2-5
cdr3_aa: ASSLSMETQY

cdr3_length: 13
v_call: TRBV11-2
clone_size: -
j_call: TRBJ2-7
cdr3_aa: ASSLASGGVYEQY

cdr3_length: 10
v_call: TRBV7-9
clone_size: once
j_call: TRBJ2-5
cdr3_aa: ASSLKGETQY

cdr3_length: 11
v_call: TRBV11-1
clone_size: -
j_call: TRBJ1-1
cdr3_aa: ASRRGVNTEAF

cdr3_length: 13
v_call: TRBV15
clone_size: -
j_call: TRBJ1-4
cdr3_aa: ATSREETDMEKLF

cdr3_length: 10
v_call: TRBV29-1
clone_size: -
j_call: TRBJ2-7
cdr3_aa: SAGFGAAEQY

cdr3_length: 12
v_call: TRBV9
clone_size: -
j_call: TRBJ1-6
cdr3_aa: ASSGALSNSPLH

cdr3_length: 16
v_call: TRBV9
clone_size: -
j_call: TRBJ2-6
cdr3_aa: ATGQGALPDSGANVLT

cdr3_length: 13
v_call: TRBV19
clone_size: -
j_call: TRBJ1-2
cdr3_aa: ASSISSAVNYGYT

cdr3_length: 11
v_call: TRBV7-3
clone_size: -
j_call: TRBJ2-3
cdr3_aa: ASSDRNTDTQY

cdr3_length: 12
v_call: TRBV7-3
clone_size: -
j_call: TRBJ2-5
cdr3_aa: ASSSTSGEETQY

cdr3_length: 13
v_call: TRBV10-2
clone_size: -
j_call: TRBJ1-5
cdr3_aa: ASSALAGGNQPQH

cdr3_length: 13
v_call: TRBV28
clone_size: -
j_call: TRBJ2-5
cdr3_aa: ASSFHGRGQETQY

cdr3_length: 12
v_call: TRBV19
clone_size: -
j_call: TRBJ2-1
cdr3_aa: ASSKDSSSDEQF

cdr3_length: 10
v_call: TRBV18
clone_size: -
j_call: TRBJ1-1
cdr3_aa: ASSRTGAEAF

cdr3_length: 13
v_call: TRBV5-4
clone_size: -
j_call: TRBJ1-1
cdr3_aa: ASSFFPSPRAEAF

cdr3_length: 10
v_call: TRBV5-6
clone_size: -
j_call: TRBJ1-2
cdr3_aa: ASSLLAGGYT

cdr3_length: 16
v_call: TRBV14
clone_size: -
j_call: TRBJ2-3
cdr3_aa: ASSQDEGRITSTDTQY

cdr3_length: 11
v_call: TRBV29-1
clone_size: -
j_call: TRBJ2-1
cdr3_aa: SVDETRGNEQF

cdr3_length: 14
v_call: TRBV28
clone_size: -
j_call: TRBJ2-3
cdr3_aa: ASSSFGQGGTDTQY

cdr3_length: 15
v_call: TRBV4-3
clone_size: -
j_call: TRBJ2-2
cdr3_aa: ASSEDERGGSTGELF

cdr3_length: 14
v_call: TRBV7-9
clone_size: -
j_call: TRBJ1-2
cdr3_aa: ASSLGWNREANGYT

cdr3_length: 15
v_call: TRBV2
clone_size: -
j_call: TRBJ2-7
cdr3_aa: ASRDIRWDTHSYEQY

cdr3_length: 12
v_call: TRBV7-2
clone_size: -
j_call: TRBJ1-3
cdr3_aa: ASSFSGAGDLIY

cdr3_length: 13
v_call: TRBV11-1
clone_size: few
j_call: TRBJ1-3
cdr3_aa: ASSSTGGNGNTIY

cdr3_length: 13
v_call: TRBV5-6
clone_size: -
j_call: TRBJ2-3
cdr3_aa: ASSFRDRDTDTQY